The clone carrying this TCR beta chain has a count of ten or more. Its antigen remains unidentified. One entry per CDR3 protein, called by TCRdb with MiXCR from the 5' RACE reads. This sample carries fewer than 350,000 distinct CDR3 sequences, approximately 4.3% of them seen once, and the ten largest clones take roughly 21%. The data derive from a study of T cells after yellow fever vaccination. At the level of the study: Preparing low-cell-number fractions relied on SMART-Seq v4 Ultra Low Input. Study-wide results and limits: Subsequent booster samples again held most clones from primary vaccination (around 96% CD4, roughly 90% CD8). By day 5 rather than day 15, the secondary response had peaked, though it was weaker.

Germline CDR1 is MNHEY and CDR2 is SVGEGT. The CDR3 has 11 amino acids. V shed 2 bases and J shed 13 bases, with 9 bases lying between them. The specimen was PBMCs, collected 15 days after the yellow fever booster vaccination. This chain joins TRBV6-2 or TRBV6-3 and TRBJ2-1; tentatively, D is TRBD1 (6 bases). The clonotype originates from a man aged 18 to 29 who received the YFV17D yellow fever vaccine. In DNA form, the CDR3 reads TGTGCCAGCAGTTACGACAGGAACCAGTTCTTC. Amino acid sequence: CASSYDRNQFF.